Below, one TCR beta chain is given with its context. The record originates from a study of cytotoxic CD8 clonotypes in ibrutinib-treated CLL. Method: immunoSEQ multiplex PCR; TCRdb's copy keeps in-frame clones and lacks some. The sample records some 150,000 clones, around 76% being singletons. This CDR3 is 14 amino acids long. Germline values: CDR1 SGHNT, CDR2 YYREEE (reference sequence). Trimming removed 0 bases at V and 9 bases at J, with 15 bases between. V usage is TRBV5-4 and J usage is TRBJ2-5; the D gene is possibly TRBD2 (6 bases). The TCR comes from a human donor with chronic lymphocytic leukemia. The source material was PBMCs, sampled after 24 months of ibrutinib treatment. In DNA form, the CDR3 reads TGTGCCAGCAGCTTGGGAGGCGGCTCGGGGGCCCAGTACTTC. Translated, it gives CASSLGGGSGAQYF.